Listed here are 29 T cell receptor beta chains from one sample, sequenced in a study of T cell repertoires in cytomegalovirus infection (dated by TCRdb to between 2017 and 2020). Sequencing was carried out with an Illumina HiSeq 1500. TCRdb cleaned the public reads at Q25 with fastp, built clones with MiXCR and kept in-frame beta chains. Merged by CDR3 protein, the rows form single entries marked with the most common genes and DNA. Recorded for this sample are approximately 110,000 distinct CDR3 sequences; about 31% of them occurred a single time. The ten largest clones add up to approximately 59% of the sample. The treatment or condition label here, explained by the study, means: in vitro stimulation with specific CMV peptide epitopes to enrich CMV-specific T cells. These receptors have no identified antigens. The sample in question was CD8+ T cells from cultured PBMCs, obtained from culture after CMV antigen stimulation. These receptors came from a human donor in good health (CMV status not recorded). Some clones in this sample may be carry-over from other donors' samples.

The CDR3 DNA reads TGTGCCAGCAGCTTAAACAGGGACAGGTCTATTTACAATGAGCAGTTCTTC. This sequence encodes CASSLNRDRSIYNEQFF. The V call is TRBV7-2, the J call TRBJ2-1, with TRBD1 matching 8 bases. Germline CDR1 is SGHTA and CDR2 is FQGNSA. Trimming took 2 bases from V and 4 from J; bases not matched to a gene: 10. The CDR3 has 17 amino acids.

This clonotype was seen at least ten times. This chain joins TRBV7-9 and TRBJ2-7; TRBD2 aligns across 9 bases. V lost 6 bases, J lost 4 bases, and 10 bases stayed unmatched. Germline V gene lookup returns CDR1 SEHNR and CDR2 FQNEAQ (reference sequence). This CDR3 has 15 residues. The CDR3 DNA sequence: TGTGCCAGCAGTGGGGACCTAGCGGGAAGGTACGAGCAGTACTTC. Its translation is CASSGDLAGRYEQYF.

This clonotype was picked up a small number of times. The CDR3 protein is CASSSTSGSTGELFF. CDR3 nucleotide sequence: TGTGCCAGCAGTAGTACTAGCGGGAGCACCGGGGAGCTGTTTTTT. The V and J genes are TRBV6-8 and TRBJ2-2; 11 positions agree with TRBD2. Trimming at V came to 5 bases and at J to 4 bases, leaving 3 bases not matched to a gene. The CDR3 spans 15 residues. The V gene's germline CDR1 is MNHGY and CDR2 SAAAGT.

This rearrangement joins TRBV6-6 to TRBJ2-3, with TRBD1 matching 7 bases. In germline, CDR1 is MNHNY, CDR2 SVGAGI (reference sequence). CDR3 length equals 14 residues. The J segment lost 2 bases and the V segment lost 6 bases, leaving 5 bases of the junction unmatched. The CDR3 loop reads CASSRTGVTDTQYF. As DNA, the CDR3 is TGTGCCAGCAGCCGGACAGGAGTCACAGATACGCAGTATTTT.

This sequence joins TRBV6-5 and TRBJ1-1, with D perhaps matching TRBD1 (5 bases). CDR1 is MNHEY, CDR2 SVGAGI, per germline. V was shortened by 6 bases and J by 3 bases, with 35 bases between the two germline ends. CDR3 size: 21 residues. For the CDR3, the DNA is TGTGCCAGCAGCATTCTATACGATCCGGGAACAGGAGCGTCGATTTACACTGAAGCTTTCTTT. This sequence encodes CASSILYDPGTGASIYTEAFF.

The CDR3 reads CASSPLVSPYNEQFF. CDR3 coding DNA: TGTGCCAGCAGTCCCCTCGTCTCCCCCTACAATGAGCAGTTCTTC. This chain joins TRBV28 and TRBJ2-1; D is unresolved. CDR3 size: 15 residues. V was shortened by 5 bases and J by 2 bases, with 13 bases between the two germline ends. Germline values: CDR1 MDHEN, CDR2 SYDVKM.

The chain joins TRBV19 to TRBJ1-5, with D maybe TRBD1 (5 bases). Deletions cut 7 bases from V and 4 bases from J, with 8 bases between. This CDR3 has 12 residues. Germline lookup yields CDR1 LNHDA and CDR2 SQIVND (reference sequence). In nucleotides, the CDR3 is TGTGCCAGTACGACAGTAAATCAGCCCCAGCATTTT. Amino acid sequence: CASTTVNQPQHF.

This clonotype came up a few times. The chain combines TRBV7-8 with TRBJ2-1; D is perhaps TRBD1 or TRBD2 (5 bases each). Germline CDR1 is SGHVS and CDR2 is FQNEAQ. The V end was cut by 5 bases, the J end by 0 bases, with 17 bases between. The CDR3 length is 17 residues. Written as DNA, the CDR3 is TGTGCCAGCAGCATCTCCGGGGCCCCCAGCTCCTACAATGAGCAGTTCTTC. Translating it yields CASSISGAPSSYNEQFF.

The chain joins TRBV7-2 to TRBJ2-7; D gene unclear. The CDR3 is 13 residues long. CDR1 SGHTA and CDR2 FQGNSA come from the germline V gene. Trimming left V 5 bases short and J 7 bases short, with 15 bases between. CDR3 in amino acids: CASSIVDLREQYF. The CDR3 bases are TGTGCCAGCAGCATAGTGGATTTACGGGAGCAGTACTTC.

This clonotype turned up a few times. The rearrangement joins TRBV25-1 to TRBJ1-1, with D maybe TRBD1 (6 bases). The length of the CDR3 is 20 residues. The germline V gene encodes CDR1 MGHDK and CDR2 SYGVNS. The V and J ends lost 1 base and 4 bases respectively, with 28 bases between them. This chain's CDR3 is CASSEFVIGVIPGASTEAFF. CDR3 DNA sequence: TGTGCCAGCAGTGAATTTGTGATTGGGGTCATCCCAGGGGCAAGCACTGAAGCTTTCTTT.

This chain joins TRBV15 and TRBJ2-2; D call uncertain. Germline-derived CDR1 and CDR2 are LNHNV and YYDKDF (reference sequence). The CDR3 extends over 14 amino acids. V dropped 5 bases and J dropped 6 bases, with 13 bases sitting between them. The DNA for the CDR3 is TGTGCCACCAGCCCCGGTCCATCCCCCGGGGAGCTGTTTTTT. Its translation: CATSPGPSPGELFF.

This clonotype was picked up a small number of times. The chain combines TRBV5-6 with TRBJ1-5, with D unclear. The V gene's germline CDR1 is SGHDT and CDR2 YYEEEE. V was clipped by 0 bases and J by 2 bases, with 6 bases between them. There are 14 residues in the CDR3. The CDR3 sequence: CASSLGAGNQPQHF. The CDR3 DNA is TGTGCCAGCAGCTTGGGGGCAGGCAATCAGCCCCAGCATTTT.

V and J are TRBV4-1 and TRBJ2-5, with D possibly being TRBD1 or TRBD2 (5 bases each). V was trimmed by 0 bases and J by 5 bases, leaving 16 bases between them. CDR1 MGHRA and CDR2 YSYEKL come from the germline V gene. The CDR3 is 16 amino acids. CDR3 in amino acids: CASSQDQRGYEETQYF. DNA for the CDR3: TGCGCCAGCAGCCAAGATCAGAGGGGATATGAGGAGACCCAGTACTTC.

V gene TRBV12-5 combines with J gene TRBJ1-1, with D hard to call. The CDR3 loop spans 14 amino acids. Trimming removed 2 bases at V and 4 bases at J, with 11 bases between. Germline V gives CDR1 LGHNT, CDR2 FRNRAP. CDR3 coding DNA: TGTGCTAGTGGTTTGTCCGGGGTGCGCACTGAAGCTTTCTTT. Residues: CASGLSGVRTEAFF. The full variable domain, completed using reference TRBV12-5 and TRBJ1-1, is DARVTQTPRHKVTEMGQEVTMRCQPILGHNTVFWYRQTMMQGLELLAYFRNRAPLDDSGMPKDRFSAEMPDATLATLKIQPSEPRDSAVYFCASGLSGVRTEAFFGQGTRLTVV.

This clonotype has ten or more counts. This sequence joins TRBV20-1 and TRBJ2-7; 10 positions agree with TRBD1. V trimming: 5 bases; J trimming: 5 bases; junction bases outside the gene matches: 12. The germline V gene has CDR1 DFQATT and CDR2 SNEGSKA (reference sequence). The CDR3 runs 15 residues. CDR3 protein: CSAGYTDRGYNEQYF. The CDR3 nucleotides are TGCAGTGCTGGTTATACGGACAGGGGGTATAACGAGCAGTACTTC.

This clonotype was picked up a small number of times. The rearrangement joins TRBV15 to TRBJ2-2; D is unresolved. Germline lookup yields CDR1 LNHNV and CDR2 YYDKDF (reference sequence). The V gene lost 4 bases and the J gene lost 1 base, with 7 bases spanning the gap. This CDR3 has 14 amino acids. The CDR3 loop is CATSINRNTGELFF. CDR3 bases: TGTGCCACCAGCATTAACAGGAACACCGGGGAGCTGTTTTTT.

This clonotype turned up a few times. This rearrangement joins TRBV6-5 to TRBJ2-3; possibly TRBD1 or TRBD2 for D (6 bases each). CDR3 size: 14 residues. The V gene's germline CDR1 is MNHEY and CDR2 SVGAGI. The V and J ends lost 5 bases and 4 bases respectively, with 13 bases between them. CDR3 sequence: CASSRNRDSDTQYF. CDR3 nucleotides: TGTGCCAGCAGTCGTAACAGGGACTCAGATACGCAGTATTTT.

This clonotype was observed many times. The rearrangement joins TRBV25-1 to TRBJ1-6, with D possibly TRBD1 on 5 matching bases. CDR1 MGHDK and CDR2 SYGVNS come from the germline V gene. The CDR3 is 13 residues long. Trimming stripped 8 bases from V and 5 bases from J, with 10 bases between. The CDR3 loop reads CASGGPNNSPLHF. For the CDR3, the DNA is TGTGCCAGCGGGGGACCAAATAATTCACCCCTCCACTTT.

The chain recombines TRBV7-9 with TRBJ2-7, with a tentative D call TRBD1 (5 bases). Trimming left V 1 base short and J 5 bases short, with 6 bases between. The CDR3 has 12 residues. The V gene's germline CDR1 is SEHNR and CDR2 FQNEAQ (reference sequence). In DNA, the CDR3 is TGTGCCAGCAGCTTAGAAGGGGACGAGCAGTACTTC. Protein product: CASSLEGDEQYF.

This chain connects TRBV19 to TRBJ2-3; tentatively, D is TRBD2 (6 bases). CDR1 is LNHDA, CDR2 SQIVND, per germline (reference sequence). Deletions cut 3 bases from V and 1 base from J, with 11 bases between. The CDR3 has 15 residues. The CDR3 bases are TGTGCCAGTAGTATCGACGGCGGGGGCACAGATACGCAGTATTTT. Its translation: CASSIDGGGTDTQYF.

This clonotype has ten or more counts. The genes are TRBV14 and TRBJ2-5; possibly TRBD1 or TRBD2 for D (5 bases each). The germline V and J ends were trimmed by 0 bases and 5 bases, with 7 bases remaining between them. CDR1 is SGHDN, CDR2 FVKESK, per germline. The CDR3 length is 13 residues. The CDR3 here is CASSQDGTETQYF. Here the CDR3 DNA reads TGTGCCAGCAGCCAAGACGGGACGGAGACCCAGTACTTC.

The rearrangement links TRBV5-6 to TRBJ2-4; 10 bases map to TRBD1. Germline CDR1 SGHDT, CDR2 YYEEEE. With V trimmed by 4 bases and J by 3 bases, 13 bases remained unmatched. This CDR3 has 18 amino acids. CDR3 protein: CASSPTGQGLIDKNIQYF. The CDR3 coding sequence is TGTGCCAGCAGCCCCACGGGACAGGGGTTAATTGACAAAAACATTCAGTACTTC.

The chain combines TRBV7-9 with TRBJ1-5, with 7 bases fitting TRBD1. The trim removed 5 bases at V and 7 bases at J, leaving 11 bases unmatched. Germline V CDR1 and CDR2: SEHNR, FQNEAQ (reference sequence). The CDR3 sequence is 15 residues long. For the CDR3, the DNA is TGTGCCAGCAGCCAAGGGGGCGGGGGAAAGCAGCCCCAGCATTTT. As protein: CASSQGGGGKQPQHF. Full variable domain (missing parts from reference TRBV7-9 and TRBJ1-5): DTGVSQNPRHKITKRGQNVTFRCDPISEHNRLYWYRQTLGQGPEFLTYFQNEAQLEKSRLLSDRFSAERPKGSFSTLEIQRTEQGDSAMYLCASSQGGGGKQPQHFGDGTRLSIL.

This chain uses TRBV4-1 with TRBJ2-7; D not certain. The CDR3 sequence is 13 residues long. Germline CDR1 MGHRA, CDR2 YSYEKL. V lost 4 bases and J 5 bases, leaving 12 bases between the germline ends. The CDR3 bases are TGCGCCAGCAGCCGGACGTCATTGGACGAGCAGTACTTC. Residues: CASSRTSLDEQYF.

V usage is TRBV5-6 and J usage is TRBJ2-1; possible D gene TRBD1, 5 bases. The CDR3 extends over 15 amino acids. Trimming shortened V by 2 bases and J by 10 bases, and 19 bases separated the two germline ends. Germline CDR1 SGHDT, CDR2 YYEEEE. Written as DNA, the CDR3 is TGTGCCAGCAGCTTTAGGCTGACCCTCCACAGGGAGCAGTTCTTC. Its protein product is CASSFRLTLHREQFF.

The chain combines TRBV4-1 with TRBJ2-2; maybe TRBD1 (6 bases). V dropped 5 bases and J dropped 6 bases, with 7 bases sitting between them. Germline CDR1 MGHRA, CDR2 YSYEKL. The CDR3 is made up of 12 amino acids. For the CDR3, the DNA is TGCGCCAGCAGCGGGGGCGCCGGGGAGCTGTTTTTT. Its translation is CASSGGAGELFF.

This clonotype was counted between two and nine times. The V and J genes are TRBV12-3 or TRBV12-4 and TRBJ1-6; 7 nucleotides agree with TRBD1. The trim removed 5 bases at V and 7 bases at J, leaving 8 bases unmatched. The CDR3 covers 15 residues. In nucleotides, the CDR3 is TGTGCCAGCAGTGGACCGGGACAGCAAAATTCACCCCTCCACTTT. It translates to CASSGPGQQNSPLHF.

This clonotype has just a few counts. The chain joins TRBV7-6 to TRBJ1-4, with D maybe TRBD1 (6 bases). This CDR3 contains 14 residues. Germline V gene data show CDR1 as SGHVS and CDR2 as FNYEAQ. The ends were cut back, 6 bases at V and 5 bases at J, with 13 bases in the middle. CDR3 protein: CASRSDSHNEKLFF. CDR3 coding DNA: TGTGCCAGCAGGTCGGACAGCCACAATGAAAAACTGTTTTTT.

The chain uses TRBV7-6 and TRBJ2-7, with D maybe TRBD2 (6 bases). This CDR3 has 15 residues. Germline V lookup: CDR1 SGHVS, CDR2 FNYEAQ. Trimming stripped 2 bases from V and 3 bases from J, with 14 bases between. The CDR3: CASSLTETGVYEQYF. The CDR3 DNA reads TGTGCCAGCAGCTTAACGGAAACGGGGGTCTACGAGCAGTACTTC.